The rows below give T cell receptor beta chains drawn from one sample of a study of CD8 T cells in ankylosing spondylitis. One entry per CDR3 protein, called by TCRdb with MiXCR from the 5' RACE reads. In the table there are around 890,000 distinct CDR3 sequences, 12% of which are singletons. Sequenced sample: blood, either unsorted or a sorted T cell fraction (not recorded which). The receptors derive from a male donor with ankylosing spondylitis. CDR3s include the opening cysteine and the closing phenylalanine or tryptophan. A D gene is named only where the DNA matches it firmly. Only some rows state a clone size, as once, few, many or a class for expanded clones.

- TRBJ2-1 TRBD2 TRBV5-1 TGCGCCAGCAGCTTGCCCCTAGCGGGGAGCAATGAGCAGTTCTTC CASSLPLAGSNEQFF
many TRBJ2-1 - TRBV20-1 TGCAGTGCTAGGATAAACTTCGGTGAGCAGTTCTTC CSARINFGEQFF
few TRBJ1-1 TRBD1 TRBV20-1 TGCAGTGCTACGCGTGGGACAGGGGCCACTGAAGCTTTCTTT CSATRGTGATEAFF
- TRBJ2-2 TRBD1 TRBV7-2 TGTGCCAGCAGCTTGACAGGGTATACAGCCGGGGAGCTGTTTTTT CASSLTGYTAGELFF
many TRBJ1-5 - TRBV20-1 TGCAGTGCTACGGGGAATAGCAATCAGCCCCAGCATTTT CSATGNSNQPQHF
few TRBJ1-2 - TRBV12-3/TRBV12-4 TGTGCCAGCAGTTTTCGGTTCGCGGAGCGTGGCTACACCTTC CASSFRFAERGYTF
few TRBJ2-7 - TRBV15 TGTGCCACCAGCAGGGCAGGGGCATCCTACGAGCAGTACTTC CATSRAGASYEQYF
- TRBJ1-1 TRBD1 TRBV29-1 TGCAGCGTTAGGACAGGGGGCAGGGAAGCTTTCTTT CSVRTGGREAFF
many TRBJ2-1 TRBD1 TRBV7-2 TGTGCCAGCAGCTTCCAGACAGGGAACTACAATGAGCAGTTCTTC CASSFQTGNYNEQFF
- TRBJ2-5 TRBD2 TRBV29-1 TGCAGCGGTCAAGTGGCTAGCGGGAGGGAACAAGAGACCCAGTACTTC CSGQVASGREQETQYF
- TRBJ2-7 - TRBV18 TGTGCCAGCTCACCCCGGGGCGCTCAAACCTACGAGCAGTACTTC CASSPRGAQTYEQYF
- TRBJ1-1 TRBD1 TRBV7-9 TGTGCCAGCAGGTTAGTGGGACAGGGGAACACTGAAGCTTTCTTT CASRLVGQGNTEAFF
- TRBJ2-1 TRBD2 TRBV10-3 TGTGCCATGTCGGGACTAGAGGTTAACAATGAGCAGTTCTTC CAMSGLEVNNEQFF